A single TCR beta chain is shown here with its context. Germline V gene sequence: CDR1 MGHRA, CDR2 YSYEKL. The CDR3 loop spans 15 amino acids. Trimming removed 3 bases from V and 4 bases from J, with 16 bases in between. TCRB CDR3 was amplified from 2 ug genomic DNA or less. Here immunoSEQ multiplex PCR was the method, and the copy in TCRdb shows in-frame clones only, minus some. Among tens of thousands of clones listed, more than 75% were seen once. This entry comes from a study of glioma-infiltrating T cells after dendritic cell vaccination. Specimen: blood, collected before dendritic cell vaccination. This clonotype was obtained from a human donor with glioblastoma. The V gene is TRBV4-1, the J gene TRBJ2-7; TRBD1 might be the D (8 bases). CDR3 loop: CASSHIQGEGYEQYF. In DNA form, the CDR3 reads TGCGCCAGCAGCCACATACAGGGGGAGGGTTACGAGCAGTACTTC.